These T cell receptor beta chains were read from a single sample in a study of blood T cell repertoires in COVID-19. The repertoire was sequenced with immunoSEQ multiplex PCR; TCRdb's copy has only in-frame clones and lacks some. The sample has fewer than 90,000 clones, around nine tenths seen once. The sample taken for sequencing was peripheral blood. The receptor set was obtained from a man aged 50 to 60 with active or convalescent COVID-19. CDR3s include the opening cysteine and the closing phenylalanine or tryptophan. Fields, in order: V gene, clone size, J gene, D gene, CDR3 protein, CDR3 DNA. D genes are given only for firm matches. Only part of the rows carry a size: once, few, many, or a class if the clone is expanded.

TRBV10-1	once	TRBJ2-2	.	CASRGQQNTGELFF	TGCGCCTCCCGTGGGCAACAAAACACCGGGGAGCTGTTTTTT
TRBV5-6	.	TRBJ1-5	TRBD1	CASSSTGGGGNQPQHF	TGTGCCAGCAGCTCAACAGGGGGTGGAGGCAATCAGCCCCAGCATTTT
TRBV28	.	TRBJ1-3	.	CASSSHSGNTIYF	TGTGCCAGCAGTTCCCACTCTGGAAACACCATATATTTT
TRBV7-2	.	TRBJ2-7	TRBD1	CASSFLTGDSYEQYF	TGTGCCAGCAGCTTCTTGACAGGGGACTCCTACGAGCAGTACTTC
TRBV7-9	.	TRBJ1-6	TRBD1	CASSLSGTGSSPLHF	TGTGCCAGCAGCTTATCCGGGACAGGAAGCTCACCCCTCCACTTT
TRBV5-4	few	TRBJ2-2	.	CASSLQVDTGELFF	TGTGCCAGCAGCTTGCAGGTAGACACCGGGGAGCTGTTTTTT
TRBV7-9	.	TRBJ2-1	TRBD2	CASSLARSGGNEQFF	TGTGCCAGCAGCTTAGCGCGTAGCGGGGGCAATGAGCAGTTCTTC
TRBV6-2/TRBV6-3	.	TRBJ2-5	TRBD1	CASSYNRDSDWGQETQYF	TGTGCCAGCAGTTATAACCGGGACAGCGATTGGGGACAAGAGACCCAGTACTTC
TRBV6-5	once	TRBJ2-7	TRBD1	CASSYSGTGSFYEQYF	TGTGCCAGCAGTTATTCCGGGACAGGCAGTTTCTACGAGCAGTACTTC
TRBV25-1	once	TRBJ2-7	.	CASTGAYEQYF	TGTGCCAGCACAGGGGCCTACGAGCAGTACTTC
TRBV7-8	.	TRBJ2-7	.	CASSPGVGPYEQYF	TGTGCCAGCAGCCCCGGGGTAGGCCCCTACGAGCAGTACTTC
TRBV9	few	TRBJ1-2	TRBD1	CASSVEDREMYGYTF	TGTGCCAGCAGCGTAGAGGACAGGGAAATGTATGGCTACACCTTC
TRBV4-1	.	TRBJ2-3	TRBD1	CASSRQGAPADTQYF	TGCGCCAGCAGTCGACAGGGAGCCCCAGCGGATACGCAGTATTTT
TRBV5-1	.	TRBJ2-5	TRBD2	CASGSGEPGTQYF	TGCGCCAGCGGTAGCGGGGAGCCAGGGACCCAGTACTTC
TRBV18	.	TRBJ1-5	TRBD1	CASSPGPGTGDQPQHF	TGTGCCAGCTCCCCGGGGCCTGGAACAGGGGATCAGCCCCAGCATTTT
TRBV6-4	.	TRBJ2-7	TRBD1	CASSDIGTGTYEQYF	TGTGCCAGCAGTGACATAGGGACAGGGACCTACGAGCAGTACTTC
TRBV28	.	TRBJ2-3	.	CASSFRGVFPDTQYF	TGTGCCAGCAGTTTCAGGGGAGTTTTCCCAGATACGCAGTATTTT
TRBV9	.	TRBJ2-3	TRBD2	CASSAGLAGGSDTQYF	TGTGCCAGCAGCGCGGGACTAGCGGGGGGCTCAGATACGCAGTATTTT
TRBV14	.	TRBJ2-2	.	CASSRYGGGGPSNTGELFF	TGTGCCAGCAGCCGTTATGGCGGCGGAGGACCCTCGAACACCGGGGAGCTGTTTTTT
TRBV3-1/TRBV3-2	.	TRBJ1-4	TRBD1	CASLGTGGEKLFF	TGTGCCAGCCTTGGGACAGGGGGTGAAAAACTGTTTTTT
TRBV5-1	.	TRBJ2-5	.	CASSLGGAETQYF	TGCGCCAGCAGCTTGGGGGGCGCGGAGACCCAGTACTTC
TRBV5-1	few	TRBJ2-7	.	CASSLAEGTSVLSYEQYF	TGCGCCAGCAGCTTGGCTGAAGGCACTAGTGTCTTGTCCTACGAGCAGTACTTC
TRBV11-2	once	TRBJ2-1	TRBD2	CASSLVWKRGGLTDEQFF	TGTGCCAGCAGCTTAGTATGGAAGCGGGGGGGCCTAACGGATGAGCAGTTCTTC
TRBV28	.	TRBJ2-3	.	CASSTFTGISTLTDTQYF	TGTGCCAGCAGTACCTTCACCGGGATCTCCACTCTCACAGATACGCAGTATTTT
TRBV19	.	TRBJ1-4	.	CASSYGGDNEKLFF	TGTGCCAGTAGTTATGGCGGAGATAATGAAAAACTGTTTTTT
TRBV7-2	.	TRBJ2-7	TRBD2	CASSFSGAYEQYF	TGTGCCAGCAGTTTTAGCGGGGCCTACGAGCAGTACTTC
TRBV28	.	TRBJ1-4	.	CASSTNRAANEKLFF	TGTGCCAGCAGCACAAACAGGGCCGCTAATGAAAAACTGTTTTTT
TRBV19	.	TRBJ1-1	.	CASSIALGGNTEAFF	TGTGCCAGTAGTATAGCCTTGGGGGGGAACACTGAAGCTTTCTTT
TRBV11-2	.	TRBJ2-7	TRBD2	CASSVPRGAGEQYF	TGTGCCAGCAGCGTCCCGCGGGGGGCCGGAGAGCAGTACTTC
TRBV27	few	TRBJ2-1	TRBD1	CASSRGQGPSYNEQFF	TGTGCCAGCAGCCGTGGACAGGGGCCATCCTACAATGAGCAGTTCTTC
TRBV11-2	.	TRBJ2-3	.	CASSLGGAADTQYF	TGTGCCAGCAGCTTAGGGGGCGCCGCAGATACGCAGTATTTT